What follows describes a single T cell receptor beta chain. The antigen is unknown. CDR1 is LGHDT, CDR2 YNNKEL, per germline (reference sequence). This CDR3 has 14 amino acids. The V and J ends lost 3 bases and 4 bases respectively, with 9 bases between them. This record belongs to a study of T cell responses to AZD1222 COVID-19 vaccine. Study-level findings and limits: Only a handful of people who got AZD1222 tested seropositive at baseline. Sampling captured repertoires only after the peak T cell response. In a largely white British group with more females than males, clonal diversity was possibly underestimated.

Method: immunoSEQ multiplex PCR; TCRdb's copy keeps in-frame clones and lacks some. In the table there are 95,000 to 110,000 clones, 86% of which are singletons. This specimen consisted of peripheral blood, obtained 28 days after the second dose of the MenACWY control vaccine. The chain employs TRBV3-1 (or the pseudogene TRBV3-2) and TRBJ2-2, with D unclear. The TCR originated in an adult who received the MenACWY meningococcal vaccine as a control. The DNA of the CDR3 is TGTGCCAGCAGCCATAGTCGGATCACCGGGGAGCTGTTTTTT. Residues: CASSHSRITGELFF.